The rows below give T cell receptor beta chains drawn from one sample of a study. Each CDR3 protein gets one entry after TCRdb re-called the 5' RACE reads with MiXCR. The data contain some 62,000 distinct CDR3 sequences, around 30% of them singletons. The specimen sequenced was tumor-infiltrating naive CD4+ T cells sorted from the breast tumor. The receptor source for this set is a female donor with breast cancer. CDR3s include the opening cysteine and the closing phenylalanine or tryptophan. A D gene is named only where the DNA matches it firmly. For some rows the clone size is stated as once, few or many, or as a class when expanded; others skip it.

abundance | j_gene | d_gene | v_gene | CDR3aa | CDR3nt
NA | TRBJ2-7 | TRBD1 | TRBV4-3 | CASSQEGTGESEQYF | TGCGCCAGCAGCCAAGAAGGGACAGGGGAATCCGAGCAGTACTTC
few | TRBJ1-2 | NA | TRBV6-5 | CASSYAGGGYTF | TGTGCCAGCAGTTACGCGGGGGGAGGCTACACCTTC
NA | TRBJ1-1 | NA | TRBV3-1 | CASSQVQGRAFF | TGTGCCAGCAGCCAAGTTCAGGGGCGAGCTTTCTTT
NA | TRBJ2-7 | NA | TRBV5-1 | CASSLFDGVEQYF | TGCGCCAGCAGCTTGTTCGATGGTGTCGAGCAGTACTTC
few | TRBJ1-2 | NA | TRBV3-1 | CASSLNNGYTF | TGTGCCAGCAGCCTCAATAACGGCTACACCTTC
many | TRBJ2-3 | TRBD2 | TRBV5-1 | CASRRTSGGPTDTQYF | TGCGCCAGCAGAAGGACTAGCGGGGGGCCGACAGATACGCAGTATTTT
many | TRBJ1-1 | NA | TRBV30 | CAWSVLDGTEAFF | TGTGCCTGGAGTGTACTCGATGGGACTGAAGCTTTCTTT
few | TRBJ1-5 | NA | TRBV30 | CAWSLGTNQPQHF | TGTGCCTGGAGTCTCGGGACAAATCAGCCCCAGCATTTT
few | TRBJ1-1 | NA | TRBV7-8 | CASSSDMNTEAFF | TGTGCCAGCAGTTCCGACATGAACACTGAAGCTTTCTTT
NA | TRBJ1-1 | TRBD1 | TRBV6-6 | CASSPGTGGTTEAFF | TGTGCCAGCAGTCCCGGGACAGGGGGTACCACTGAAGCTTTCTTT
NA | TRBJ2-2 | NA | TRBV21-1 | CASSKKLGVGNPNTGELFF | TGTGCCAGCAGCAAGAAATTGGGGGTGGGCAACCCGAACACCGGGGAGCTGTTTTTT
few | TRBJ1-2 | NA | TRBV7-9 | CASSSLDYGYTF | TGTGCCAGCAGCTCGTTAGATTATGGCTACACCTTC
NA | TRBJ1-2 | TRBD1 | TRBV6-1 | CATQTTGFYGYTF | TGTGCCACACAAACGACAGGGTTCTATGGCTACACCTTC
many | TRBJ1-2 | TRBD1 | TRBV6-1 | CASSDQTGDRGYTF | TGTGCCAGCAGCGACCAGACAGGGGACCGTGGCTACACCTTC
few | TRBJ2-2 | TRBD1 | TRBV7-3 | CASRLTGGKSGELFF | TGTGCCAGCAGACTAACAGGGGGAAAAAGCGGGGAGCTGTTTTTT
medium-sized | TRBJ2-5 | NA | TRBV9 | CASSEGLTAQETQYF | TGTGCCAGCAGCGAGGGGTTAACAGCGCAAGAGACCCAGTACTTC
once | TRBJ2-3 | NA | TRBV6-5 | CASSWVAGTDTQYF | TGTGCCAGCAGTTGGGTCGCCGGCACAGATACGCAGTATTTT
NA | TRBJ2-5 | NA | TRBV6-5 | CASSRDFEETQYF | TGTGCCAGCAGTAGGGATTTCGAAGAGACCCAGTACTTC
NA | TRBJ2-3 | NA | TRBV20-1 | CSALPLGRADTQYF | TGCAGTGCTCTTCCCCTGGGTAGGGCAGATACGCAGTATTTT
many | TRBJ2-7 | NA | TRBV27 | CASSSGNSYEQYF | TGTGCCAGCAGCTCGGGAAACTCCTACGAGCAGTACTTC
NA | TRBJ1-5 | NA | TRBV6-1 | CASSSVNSNQPQHF | TGTGCCAGCAGTTCGGTGAATAGCAATCAGCCCCAGCATTTT
NA | TRBJ1-2 | TRBD1 | TRBV15 | CATSRDSGTVYGYAF | TGTGCCACCAGCAGAGATTCTGGGACAGTCTATGGCTACGCCTTC
NA | TRBJ2-7 | TRBD1 | TRBV6-6 | CAGSYSGGQTYEQYF | TGTGCCGGCAGTTACTCTGGGGGACAGACCTACGAGCAGTACTTC